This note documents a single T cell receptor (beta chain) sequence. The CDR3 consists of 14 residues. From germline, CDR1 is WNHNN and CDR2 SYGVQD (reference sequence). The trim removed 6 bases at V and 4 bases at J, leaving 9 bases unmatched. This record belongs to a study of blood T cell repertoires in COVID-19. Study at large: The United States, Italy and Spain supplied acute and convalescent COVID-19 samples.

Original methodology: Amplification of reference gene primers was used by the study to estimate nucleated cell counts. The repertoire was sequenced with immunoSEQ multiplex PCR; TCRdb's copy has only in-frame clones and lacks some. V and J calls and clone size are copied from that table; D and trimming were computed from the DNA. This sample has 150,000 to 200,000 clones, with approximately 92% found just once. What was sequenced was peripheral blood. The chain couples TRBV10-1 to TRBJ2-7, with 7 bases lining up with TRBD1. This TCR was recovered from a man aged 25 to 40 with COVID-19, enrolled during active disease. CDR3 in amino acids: CASRVGQSMYEQYF. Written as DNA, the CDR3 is TGCGCCAGCAGGGTGGGACAGTCGATGTACGAGCAGTACTTC.